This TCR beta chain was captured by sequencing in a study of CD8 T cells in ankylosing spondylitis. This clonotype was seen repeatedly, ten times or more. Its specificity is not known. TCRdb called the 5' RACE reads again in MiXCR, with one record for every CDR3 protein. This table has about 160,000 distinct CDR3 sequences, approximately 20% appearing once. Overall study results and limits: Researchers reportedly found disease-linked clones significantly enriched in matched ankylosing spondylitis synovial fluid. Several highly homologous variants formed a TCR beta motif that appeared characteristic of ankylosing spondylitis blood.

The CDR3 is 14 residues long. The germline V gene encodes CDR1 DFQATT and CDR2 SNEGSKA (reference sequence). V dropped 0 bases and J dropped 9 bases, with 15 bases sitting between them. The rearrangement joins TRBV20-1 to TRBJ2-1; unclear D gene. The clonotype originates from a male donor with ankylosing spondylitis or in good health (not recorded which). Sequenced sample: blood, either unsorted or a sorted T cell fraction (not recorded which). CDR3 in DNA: TGCAGTGCTAGAGATCGGGCAGTTCTTGCTGAGCAGTTCTTC. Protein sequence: CSARDRAVLAEQFF.